This T cell receptor (beta chain) stems from a study of T cell responses to AZD1222 COVID-19 vaccine. Points on this clone: Its antigen remains unidentified.

Pooling of second doses given at about 4 or about 12 weeks was done. Notes on the study in general: Once two AZD1222 doses were given, Spike-specific TCR breadth and depth went up. Donor demographics were predominantly white British with a female majority; clonal diversity may be underestimated.

Method: immunoSEQ multiplex PCR; TCRdb's copy keeps in-frame clones and lacks some. The table has approximately 200,000 clones, approximately 93% seen once. V shed 3 bases and J shed 6 bases, with 17 bases lying between them. This CDR3 is built from 15 residues. Germline CDR1 reads LGHNA; CDR2 reads YSLEER. This TCR was sampled from an adult who received the AZD1222 COVID-19 vaccine. The rearrangement links TRBV4-3 to TRBJ1-2; weak D call: TRBD1 (6 bases). The sample here was peripheral blood, taken 28 days after the second AZD1222 dose. The CDR3 region is CASSQGLGRGDGYTF. Here the CDR3 DNA reads TGCGCCAGCAGCCAGGGTCTCGGCAGGGGTGATGGCTACACCTTC.